Listed below are T cell receptor beta chains from one sample, sequenced in a study of blood T cell repertoires in COVID-19. Only in-frame clones appear in the TCRdb table, and some are missing; sequencing was by immunoSEQ multiplex PCR. This table holds fewer than 80,000 clones, 88% found once. The material sequenced was peripheral blood. The receptors stem from a woman between 50 and 59 years old with active or convalescent COVID-19. CDR3s include the opening cysteine and the closing phenylalanine or tryptophan. A D gene is named only where the DNA matches it firmly. Clone size is not always given. Where it is, it says once, few, many or a class for expanded clones.

j_gene	abundance	d_gene	v_gene	CDR3nt	CDR3aa
TRBJ1-2	NA	TRBD1	TRBV30	TGTGCCTGGAGTCGGGACAGGGGGCCCTATGGCTACACCTTC	CAWSRDRGPYGYTF
TRBJ1-1	NA	NA	TRBV4-1	TGCGCCAGCAGCCAAGACCAGGGCAGCGAAGCTTTCTTT	CASSQDQGSEAFF
TRBJ2-2	NA	TRBD1	TRBV3-1/TRBV3-2	TGTGCCAGCAGCCAAGAGTACAGGGGAACCGGGGAGCTGTTTTTT	CASSQEYRGTGELFF
TRBJ1-2	NA	NA	TRBV5-1	TGCGCCAGCAGCTTGGGGCCAGGGGAAAAAGGCTATGGCTACACCTTC	CASSLGPGEKGYGYTF
TRBJ1-5	NA	NA	TRBV12-3/TRBV12-4	TGTGCCAGCAGCCCCGGTCTATCTCAGCCCCAGCATTTT	CASSPGLSQPQHF
TRBJ2-2	NA	TRBD1	TRBV25-1	TGTGCCACCGCACGCCGGGACAGAGGCACCGGGGAGCTGTTTTTT	CATARRDRGTGELFF
TRBJ1-4	NA	TRBD1	TRBV3-1/TRBV3-2	TGTGCCAGCAGCCAAGTGGGGACAGACCCTGAAAAACTGTTTTTT	CASSQVGTDPEKLFF
TRBJ1-2	NA	NA	TRBV11-2	TGTGCCAGCAGCCCATATCGGGGGGGCGCTAACTATGGCTACACCTTC	CASSPYRGGANYGYTF
TRBJ2-1	NA	TRBD2	TRBV11-2	TGTGCCAGCAGCTTAACCGGGGGGGTCGGTTACAATGAGCAGTTCTTC	CASSLTGGVGYNEQFF
TRBJ2-5	NA	NA	TRBV11-1	TGTGCCAGCAGCTTGCCCGGTGAAGAGACCCAGTACTTC	CASSLPGEETQYF
TRBJ2-3	NA	TRBD2	TRBV18	TGTGCCAGCTCAGCACTAAGCCCGGGACTAGCGGGAGCAGATACGCAGTATTTT	CASSALSPGLAGADTQYF
TRBJ2-1	NA	TRBD2	TRBV2	TGTGCCAGCAGTGACACGGGAGGGCCGCGTGAGCAGTTCTTC	CASSDTGGPREQFF
TRBJ2-7	few	TRBD2	TRBV19	TGTGCCAGTAGTATCTCTAGCGGGTGGGGCTACGAGCAGTACTTC	CASSISSGWGYEQYF
TRBJ2-1	few	NA	TRBV5-1	TGCGCCAGCAGCTTGTTTAGCGAGAATGAGCAGTTCTTC	CASSLFSENEQFF
TRBJ1-1	NA	NA	TRBV18	TGTGCCAGCTCCCCCGACAGGTTTAACACTGAAGCTTTCTTT	CASSPDRFNTEAFF
TRBJ2-1	NA	TRBD2	TRBV7-8	TGTGCCAGCAGCCCATCTCCCACGTATAGCGGGAGCGCGTACAATGAGCAGTTCTTC	CASSPSPTYSGSAYNEQFF
TRBJ1-4	NA	NA	TRBV29-1	TGCAGCGTTGAAGACCAAACAGCATATGAAAAACTGTTTTTT	CSVEDQTAYEKLFF
TRBJ2-7	NA	TRBD1	TRBV5-1	TGCGCCAGCAGCTCCACAGGGGGCGAGCAGTACTTC	CASSSTGGEQYF
TRBJ2-2	NA	TRBD2	TRBV11-2	TGTGCCAGCAGCCCCCACTTGGGACTAGCGGGAGTGAACACCGGGGAGCTGTTTTTT	CASSPHLGLAGVNTGELFF
TRBJ2-1	NA	TRBD2	TRBV19	TGTGCCAGTAGTATAGTCCGCGGGAGTAACAATGAGCAGTTCTTC	CASSIVRGSNNEQFF
TRBJ2-2	few	NA	TRBV2	TGTGCCAGCAGTGAAACGAGTCGACTGTTTTTT	CASSETSRLFF
TRBJ1-1	NA	TRBD1	TRBV6-5	TGTGCCAGCACCAAAGGGACAGCCGGAGACGCTTTCTTT	CASTKGTAGDAFF
TRBJ2-1	NA	NA	TRBV12-3/TRBV12-4	TGTGCCAGCAGTATAGGTCTCCCTGAGCAGTTCTTC	CASSIGLPEQFF
TRBJ2-7	NA	TRBD2	TRBV27	TGTGCCAGCAGTTTTAGCGGGAGGGCCTATTTCCCCTACGAGCAGTACTTC	CASSFSGRAYFPYEQYF
TRBJ1-6	once	NA	TRBV28	TGTGCCAGCGGAGACAGCAATTCACCCCTCCACTTT	CASGDSNSPLHF
TRBJ1-2	NA	NA	TRBV30	TGTGCCTGGAGTTCGAAGCAAACTTCTAACTATGGCTACACCTTC	CAWSSKQTSNYGYTF
TRBJ2-1	once	NA	TRBV3-1/TRBV3-2	TGTGCCAGCAGCCCGGAGGGTAGGCCCTGGGGTGAGCAGTTCTTC	CASSPEGRPWGEQFF
TRBJ2-3	NA	NA	TRBV9	TGTGCCAGCATTCTAGTGAGAGATACGCAGTATTTT	CASILVRDTQYF